This T cell receptor (beta chain) stems from a study of T and B cells in COVID-19 patients. Study as a whole: At median age approximately 30 years, recovered patients were younger than active-infection patients at approximately 70.

TRB rearrangements were amplified by multiplex PCR with BIOMED2 TRB-A/B primers. In TCRdb, the multiplex PCR reads were re-called with MiXCR into one record per CDR3 protein. This sample has 7,500 to 8,500 distinct CDR3 sequences, with 35% to 45% found just once. Each TRB amplification used roughly 240-550 ng of genomic DNA from blood. Germline V gene sequence: CDR1 LNHDA, CDR2 SQIVND (reference sequence). The CDR3 loop spans 13 amino acids. The V gene lost 7 bases and the J gene lost 6 bases, with 13 bases spanning the gap. The TCR was taken from a human donor who had recovered from COVID-19. Sequencing was done on a sample of blood. The genes are TRBV19 and TRBJ1-5; the D gene is possibly TRBD1 (5 bases). The CDR3 is CASTRGARQPQHF. The CDR3 DNA is TGTGCCAGTACGAGGGGTGCTCGTCAGCCCCAGCATTTT.